Sequencing of this T cell receptor (beta chain) was carried out in a study of T cell changes during pregnancy in multiple sclerosis. The germline V gene encodes CDR1 LNHDA and CDR2 SQIVND (reference sequence). The CDR3 runs 16 residues. V gave up 4 bases and J gave up 0 bases, with 12 bases separating them. The method was immunoSEQ multiplex PCR; TCRdb's version includes in-frame clones alone and lacks a portion of them. The profile shows tens of thousands of clones, more than 75% of them singletons. The genes are TRBV19 and TRBJ1-4; D remains unclear. This TCR was recovered from a female donor with multiple sclerosis, enrolled in a pregnancy study. The material was CD8+ T cells from peripheral blood mononuclear cells, obtained before pregnancy. CDR3 sequence: CASSTPGEATNEKLFF. The DNA of the CDR3 is TGTGCCAGTAGTACCCCTGGGGAGGCAACTAATGAAAAACTGTTTTTT.